This entry features one T cell receptor beta chain sequence. The antigen remains unidentified. The data belong to a study of cytotoxic CD8 clonotypes in ibrutinib-treated CLL. Overall study context: The response samples were taken once patients had been treated for a median of around twelve months, range 6 to 36.

The study, taken as a whole, reports: Higher circulating CD8+ T-cell counts strongly accompanied higher baseline clonality, above age-matched healthy donors. Clonality grew at ibrutinib response; at progression, it decreased back toward baseline. Public clonotypes, rarely seen, contracted or held steady on treatment.

V dropped 3 bases and J dropped 4 bases, with 12 bases sitting between them. CDR1 and CDR2 from the germline V gene are SNHLY and FYNNEI. The CDR3 sequence is 14 residues long. Some clones are missing from TCRdb's copy, which holds only in-frame ones; the method was immunoSEQ multiplex PCR. The sample includes some 35,000 clones, about two thirds seen only once; the top ten take 16%. This receptor was identified in a human donor with chronic lymphocytic leukemia. This chain links TRBV2 with TRBJ1-1; D is unresolved. Source: PBMCs, taken at disease progression, from a patient treated with ibrutinib. The CDR3 protein is CASSDRGGGTEAFF. As DNA, the CDR3 is TGTGCCAGCAGTGATAGAGGCGGCGGCACTGAAGCTTTCTTT.